These 21 T cell receptor beta chains share one sample of origin, sequenced in a study of T cell changes during pregnancy in multiple sclerosis. The assay was immunoSEQ multiplex PCR, and TCRdb's table has in-frame clones only and misses some. The repertoire consists of some 87,000 clones, with about 95% occurring once and the leading ten covering under 1.2%. Sequenced here: peripheral blood, sampled in the second trimester of pregnancy. The receptors were gathered from a female donor with multiple sclerosis, enrolled in a pregnancy study.

The chain employs TRBV19 and TRBJ1-1, with unresolved D. V was clipped by 3 bases and J by 0 bases, with 5 bases between them. The CDR3 is 13 residues long. Germline assignment: CDR1 LNHDA and CDR2 SQIVND (reference sequence). CDR3 in DNA: TGTGCCAGTAGTATCCGTCTGAACACTGAAGCTTTCTTT. This codes for CASSIRLNTEAFF.

V and J are TRBV27 and TRBJ1-1; TRBD1 is a possible D gene (5 bases). Germline V gives CDR1 MNHEY, CDR2 SMNVEV (reference sequence). This CDR3 is built from 14 residues. The V and J ends lost 3 bases and 4 bases respectively, with 12 bases between them. CDR3 nucleotide sequence: TGTGCCAGCAGTTTTCAGGGTAGAGGCACTGAAGCTTTCTTT. Residues: CASSFQGRGTEAFF.

The chain joins TRBV7-3 to TRBJ1-1; a weak D match, TRBD1 (6 bases). CDR1 SGHTA and CDR2 FQGTGA come from the germline V gene. V lost 5 bases and J 7 bases, leaving 17 bases between the germline ends. The CDR3 is 14 residues long. The CDR3 is CASSPWGGRNEAFF. DNA for the CDR3: TGTGCCAGCAGCCCTTGGGGGGGGCGCAATGAAGCTTTCTTT.

This chain connects TRBV6-1 to TRBJ1-5; no clear D. CDR1 and CDR2 (germline): MNHNS, SASEGT. The CDR3 contains 14 residues. The V end lost 6 bases, the J end lost 5 bases, and 14 bases lay between the germline ends. The CDR3 protein is CASSYPDLYQPQHF. In DNA form, the CDR3 reads TGTGCCAGCAGCTACCCGGACTTGTATCAGCCCCAGCATTTT.

V and J are TRBV7-2 and TRBJ1-3; tentatively, D is TRBD1 (6 bases). The germline V gene has CDR1 SGHTA and CDR2 FQGNSA. The length of the CDR3 is 14 residues. Trimming cost V 4 bases and J 4 bases, with 11 bases left between them. This CDR3 is CASSSYTGGNTIYF. In DNA form, the CDR3 reads TGTGCCAGCAGCTCTTATACAGGGGGAAACACCATATATTTT.

V usage is TRBV2 and J usage is TRBJ2-7; D is perhaps TRBD2 (5 bases). CDR3 length: 12 amino acids. In germline, CDR1 is SNHLY, CDR2 FYNNEI. The germline V and J ends were trimmed by 7 bases and 2 bases, with 9 bases remaining between them. CDR3 bases: TGTGCCAGCAAGGAGGTAACCTACGAGCAGTACTTC. Translated: CASKEVTYEQYF.

V usage is TRBV5-1 and J usage is TRBJ2-3; TRBD2 matches 8 bases. V was clipped by 0 bases and J by 1 base; unmatched bases: 4. The CDR3 extends over 16 amino acids. The germline CDR1 and CDR2 sequences are SGHRS and YFSETQ. CDR3 coding DNA: TGCGCCAGCAGCTTGGATGGTAGCGGGGGCACAGATACGCAGTATTTT. Translating it yields CASSLDGSGGTDTQYF.

The V and J genes are TRBV11-3 and TRBJ2-5; 10 bases match TRBD1. Per germline, CDR1 SGHNT and CDR2 YENEEA. CDR3 length equals 17 residues. V shed 3 bases and J 5 bases; nucleotides not matched to a gene: 12. CDR3 nucleotide sequence: TGTGCCAGCAGCTTGGCTGGACCGGGACAGGGGTCGGAGACCCAGTACTTC. Translating gives CASSLAGPGQGSETQYF.

V gene TRBV6-1 combines with J gene TRBJ1-2; 9 nucleotides align to TRBD1. The germline V gene has CDR1 MNHNS and CDR2 SASEGT. The ends lost 10 bases at V and 4 bases at J; junction bases unmatched: 10. This CDR3 region has 14 residues. CDR3 in DNA: TGTGCCATCGAGGAGGGACAGGGATCCTATGGCTACACCTTC. It specifies CAIEEGQGSYGYTF.

The chain couples TRBV4-3 to TRBJ1-1, with TRBD1 identical over 7 bases. Germline CDR1 LGHNA, CDR2 YSLEER. This CDR3 comprises 15 residues. Unmatched junction bases numbered 2, after V lost 0 bases and J lost 1 base. In DNA, the CDR3 is TGCGCCAGCAGCCAAGATTACAGGGGGAACACTGAAGCTTTCTTT. The encoded protein is CASSQDYRGNTEAFF.

The chain uses TRBV2 and TRBJ2-5; TRBD1 matches 7 bases. Germline trimming cut 5 bases from V and 0 bases from J; bases unmatched to any gene: 6. Germline loops: CDR1 SNHLY, CDR2 FYNNEI. The CDR3 has 15 amino acids. CDR3: CASSLDRSDQETQYF. The CDR3 DNA reads as TGTGCCAGCAGTCTGGACAGGAGTGACCAAGAGACCCAGTACTTC.

The rearrangement links TRBV30 to TRBJ2-6; TRBD1 is a possible D gene (6 bases). V was clipped by 0 bases and J by 0 bases, with 15 bases between them. CDR1 and CDR2 from the germline V gene are GTSNPN and SVGIG (reference sequence). The CDR3 spans 18 residues. In nucleotides, the CDR3 is TGTGCCTGGAGTGTAATCTGGGGGCCCTACTCTGGGGCCAACGTCCTGACTTTC. Translation: CAWSVIWGPYSGANVLTF.

The chain employs TRBV28 and TRBJ2-1; 9 bases map to TRBD2. The CDR3 contains 18 residues. V shed 3 bases and J 4 bases; nucleotides not matched to a gene: 13. Germline V lookup: CDR1 MDHEN, CDR2 SYDVKM. Here the CDR3 reads CASSFRRGGRVRYNEQFF. CDR3 DNA sequence: TGTGCCAGCAGTTTTAGAAGAGGCGGGAGGGTACGATACAATGAGCAGTTCTTC. The whole variable domain, remainder taken from reference TRBV28 and TRBJ2-1, is DVKVTQSSRYLVKRTGEKVFLECVQDMDHENMFWYRQDPGLGLRLIYFSYDVKMKEKGDIPEGYSVSREKKERFSLILESASTNQTSMYLCASSFRRGGRVRYNEQFFGPGTRLTVL.

The chain is built from TRBV2 and TRBJ2-3; the match to TRBD2 covers 7 bases. Losses at the gene ends were 11 bases for V and 2 bases for J; bases not matched to a gene: 13. Germline V gene lookup returns CDR1 SNHLY and CDR2 FYNNEI. The CDR3 spans 15 residues. As DNA, the CDR3 is TGTGCCGGTAAAAAAGCGGGAACCATCACAGATACGCAGTATTTT. Translation: CAGKKAGTITDTQYF.

This clone was seen only once. The chain has TRBV27 and TRBJ1-5; unclear D gene. The germline gives CDR1 MNHEY, CDR2 SMNVEV (reference sequence). Trimming removed 6 bases from V and 3 bases from J, with 9 bases in between. The CDR3 has 13 residues. The CDR3 region is CASSTYYNQPQHF. The CDR3 DNA follows: TGTGCCAGCAGCACTTACTACAATCAGCCCCAGCATTTT.

A remark on this clone: Other DNA sequences from this sample encode an identical CDR3 as well. The chain has TRBV18 and TRBJ2-5; the D gene is possibly TRBD1 (6 bases). CDR3 length: 13 residues. Germline V gene data show CDR1 as KGHSH and CDR2 as LQKENI. The V gene lost 2 bases and the J gene lost 5 bases, with 9 bases spanning the gap. In DNA, the CDR3 is TGTGCCAGCTCACCAGGCCAGGGGGAGACCCAGTACTTC. Protein sequence: CASSPGQGETQYF.

V usage is TRBV27 and J usage is TRBJ2-7; TRBD2 might be the D (5 bases). CDR3 length: 17 residues. Germline lookup yields CDR1 MNHEY and CDR2 SMNVEV (reference sequence). Trimming took 2 bases from V and 2 from J, leaving 19 bases between them. The CDR3 protein is CASSLTHGNLMTYEQYF. CDR3 coding DNA: TGTGCCAGCAGTTTAACCCACGGGAATCTTATGACCTACGAGCAGTACTTC.

The gene calls are TRBV4-1 and TRBJ1-2; 8 bases are shared with TRBD1. The germline CDR1 and CDR2 sequences are MGHRA and YSYEKL. With 4 bases clipped from V and 5 bases from J, the junction kept 6 bases outside the gene matches. CDR3 length equals 14 residues. The CDR3 nucleotides read TGCGCCAGCAGCCCTTTGACAGGGGAATATGGCTACACCTTC. As protein: CASSPLTGEYGYTF.

V gene TRBV7-9 combines with J gene TRBJ1-2; maybe TRBD1 (6 bases). Germline V CDR1 and CDR2: SEHNR, FQNEAQ (reference sequence). This CDR3 has 14 residues. The V end was cut by 5 bases, the J end by 1 base, with 11 bases between. The CDR3 protein is CASSAGTLNYGYTF. CDR3 sequence (DNA): TGTGCCAGCAGCGCCGGGACACTTAACTATGGCTACACCTTC.

In its sample, this clone ranks as medium-sized. V gene TRBV9 combines with J gene TRBJ2-7; 8 bases align to TRBD1. This CDR3 is 16 amino acids long. CDR1 and CDR2 (germline): SGDLS, YYNGEE. Losses at the gene ends were 4 bases for V and 2 bases for J; bases not matched to a gene: 11. The CDR3 DNA sequence: TGTGCCAGCAGCCCATCAATCAAGACAGGGGCCTACGAGCAGTACTTC. Its protein product is CASSPSIKTGAYEQYF.

The V call is TRBV11-2, the J call TRBJ2-7; 11 positions match TRBD2. Germline V gene data show CDR1 as SGHAT and CDR2 as FQNNGV. There are 14 residues in the CDR3. V trimming: 10 bases; J trimming: 3 bases; junction bases outside the gene matches: 8. DNA of the CDR3: TGTGCCACCGGAACTAGCGGGAGTGTCTACGAGCAGTACTTC. It encodes CATGTSGSVYEQYF.